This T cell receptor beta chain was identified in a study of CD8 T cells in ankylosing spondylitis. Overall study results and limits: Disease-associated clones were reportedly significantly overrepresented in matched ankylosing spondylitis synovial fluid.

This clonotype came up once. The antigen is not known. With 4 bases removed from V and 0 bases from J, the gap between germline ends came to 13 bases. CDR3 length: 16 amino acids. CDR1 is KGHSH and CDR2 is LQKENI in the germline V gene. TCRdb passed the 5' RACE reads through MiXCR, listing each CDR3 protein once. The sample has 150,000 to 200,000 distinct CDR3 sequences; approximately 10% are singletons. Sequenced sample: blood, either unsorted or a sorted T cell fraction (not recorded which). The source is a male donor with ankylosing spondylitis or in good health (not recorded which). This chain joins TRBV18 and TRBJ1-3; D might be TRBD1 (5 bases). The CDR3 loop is CASSQGRMSSGNTIYF. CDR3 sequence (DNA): TGTGCCAGCTCACAGGGACGGATGAGCTCTGGAAACACCATATATTTT.